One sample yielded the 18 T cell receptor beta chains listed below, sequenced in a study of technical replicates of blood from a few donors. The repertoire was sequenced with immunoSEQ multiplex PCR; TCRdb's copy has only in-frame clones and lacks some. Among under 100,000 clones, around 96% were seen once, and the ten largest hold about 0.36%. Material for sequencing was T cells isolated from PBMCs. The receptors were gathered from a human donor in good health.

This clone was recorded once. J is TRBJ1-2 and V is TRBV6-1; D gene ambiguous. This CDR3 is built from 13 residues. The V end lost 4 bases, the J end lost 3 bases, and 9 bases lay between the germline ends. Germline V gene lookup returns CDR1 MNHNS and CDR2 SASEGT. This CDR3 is CASSVADYYGYTF. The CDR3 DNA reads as TGTGCCAGCAGTGTGGCAGATTACTATGGCTACACCTTC.

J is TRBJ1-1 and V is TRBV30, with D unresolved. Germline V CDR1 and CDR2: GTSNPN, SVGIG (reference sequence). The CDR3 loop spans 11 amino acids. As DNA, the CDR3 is TGTGCTGGGAGGGCGAACACTGAAGCTTTCTTT. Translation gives CAGRANTEAFF.

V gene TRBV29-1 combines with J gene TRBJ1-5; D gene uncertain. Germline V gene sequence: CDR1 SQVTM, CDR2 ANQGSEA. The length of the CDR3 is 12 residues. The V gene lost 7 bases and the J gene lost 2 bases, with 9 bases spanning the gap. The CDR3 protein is CSGASGNQPQHF. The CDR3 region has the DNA TGCAGCGGCGCGTCCGGCAATCAGCCCCAGCATTTT.

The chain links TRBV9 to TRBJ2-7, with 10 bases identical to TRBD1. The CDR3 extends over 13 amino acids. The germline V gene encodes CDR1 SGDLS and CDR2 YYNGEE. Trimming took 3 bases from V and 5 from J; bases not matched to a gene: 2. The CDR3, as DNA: TGTGCCAGCAGCGGGGACAGGGGCAACGAGCAGTACTTC. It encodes CASSGDRGNEQYF.

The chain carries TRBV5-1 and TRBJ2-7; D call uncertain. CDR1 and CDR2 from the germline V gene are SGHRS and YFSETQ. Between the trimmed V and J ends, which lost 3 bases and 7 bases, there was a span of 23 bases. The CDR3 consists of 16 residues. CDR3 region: CASSYTLRSRRGEQYF. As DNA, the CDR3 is TGCGCCAGCAGCTACACCCTTCGGAGTCGTCGTGGGGAGCAGTACTTC.

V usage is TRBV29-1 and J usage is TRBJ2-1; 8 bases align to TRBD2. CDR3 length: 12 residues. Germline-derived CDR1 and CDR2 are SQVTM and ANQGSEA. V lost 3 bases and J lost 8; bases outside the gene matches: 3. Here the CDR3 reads CSVDGTRYEQFF. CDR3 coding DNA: TGCAGCGTTGATGGGACTAGATATGAGCAGTTCTTC.

As DNA, the CDR3 is TGTGCCAGTAGTCCAGGGGCGAACACCGGGGAGCTGTTTTTT. This codes for CASSPGANTGELFF. The genes are TRBV19 and TRBJ2-2, with a tentative D call TRBD1 (6 bases). Germline-derived CDR1 and CDR2 are LNHDA and SQIVND (reference sequence). The V end lost 5 bases, the J end lost 0 bases, and 7 bases lay between the germline ends. This CDR3 spans 14 amino acids.

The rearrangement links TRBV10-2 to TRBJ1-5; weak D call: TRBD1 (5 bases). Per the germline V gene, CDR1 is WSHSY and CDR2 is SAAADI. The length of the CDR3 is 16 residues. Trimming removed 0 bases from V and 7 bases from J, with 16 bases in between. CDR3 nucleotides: TGCGCCAGCAGTGAGTCGACGGCGGGGCTAGGCCAGCCCCAGCATTTT. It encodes CASSESTAGLGQPQHF.

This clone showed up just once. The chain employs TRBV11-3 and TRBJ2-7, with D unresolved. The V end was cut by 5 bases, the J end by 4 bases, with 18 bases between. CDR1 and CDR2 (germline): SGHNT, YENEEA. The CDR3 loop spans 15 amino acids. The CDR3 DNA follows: TGTGCCAGCAGCCTCTCCCCCCCGTGGGCTTACGAGCAGTACTTC. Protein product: CASSLSPPWAYEQYF.

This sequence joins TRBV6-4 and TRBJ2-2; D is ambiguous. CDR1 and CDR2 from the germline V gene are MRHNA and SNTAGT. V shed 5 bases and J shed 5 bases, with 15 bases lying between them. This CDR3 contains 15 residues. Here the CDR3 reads CASSQWASITGELFF. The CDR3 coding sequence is TGTGCCAGCAGTCAGTGGGCTTCGATTACCGGGGAGCTGTTTTTT.

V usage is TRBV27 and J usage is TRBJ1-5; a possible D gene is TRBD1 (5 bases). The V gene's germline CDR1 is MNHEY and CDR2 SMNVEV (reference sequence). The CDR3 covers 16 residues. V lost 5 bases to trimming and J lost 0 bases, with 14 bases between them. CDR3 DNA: TGTGCCAGCAGTCACACAGGCGGATTTAGCAATCAGCCCCAGCATTTT. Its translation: CASSHTGGFSNQPQHF.

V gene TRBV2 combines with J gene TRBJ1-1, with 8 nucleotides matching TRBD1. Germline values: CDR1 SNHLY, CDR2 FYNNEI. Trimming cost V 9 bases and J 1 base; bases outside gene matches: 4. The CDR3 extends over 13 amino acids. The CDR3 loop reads CARNTGGNTEAFF. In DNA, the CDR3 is TGTGCCAGAAATACAGGGGGGAACACTGAAGCTTTCTTT.

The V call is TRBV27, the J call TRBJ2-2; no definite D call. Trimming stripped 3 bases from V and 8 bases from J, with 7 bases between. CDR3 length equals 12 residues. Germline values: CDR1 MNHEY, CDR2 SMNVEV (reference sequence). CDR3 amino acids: CASSFGEGELFF. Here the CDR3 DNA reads TGTGCCAGCAGTTTCGGAGAGGGGGAGCTGTTTTTT.

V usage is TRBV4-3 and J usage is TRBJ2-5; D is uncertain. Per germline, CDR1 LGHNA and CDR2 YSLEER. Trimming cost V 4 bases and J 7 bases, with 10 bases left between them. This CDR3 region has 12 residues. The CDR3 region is CASSPDSGTQYF. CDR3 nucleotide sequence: TGCGCCAGCAGCCCTGACTCGGGGACCCAGTACTTC.

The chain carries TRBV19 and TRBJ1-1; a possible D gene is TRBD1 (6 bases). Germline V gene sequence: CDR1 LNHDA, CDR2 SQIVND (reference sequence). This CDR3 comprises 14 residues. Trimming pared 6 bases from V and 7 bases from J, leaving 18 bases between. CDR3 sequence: CASRPSDSSGEAFF. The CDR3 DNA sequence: TGTGCCAGTAGGCCCTCGGACAGTTCGGGTGAAGCTTTCTTT.

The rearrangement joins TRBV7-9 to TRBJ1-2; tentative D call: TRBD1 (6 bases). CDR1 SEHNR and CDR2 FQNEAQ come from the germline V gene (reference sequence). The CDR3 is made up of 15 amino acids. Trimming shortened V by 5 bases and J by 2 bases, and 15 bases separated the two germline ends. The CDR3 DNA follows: TGTGCCAGCAGCGTATCACAGGGTTTGAACTATGGCTACACCTTC. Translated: CASSVSQGLNYGYTF.

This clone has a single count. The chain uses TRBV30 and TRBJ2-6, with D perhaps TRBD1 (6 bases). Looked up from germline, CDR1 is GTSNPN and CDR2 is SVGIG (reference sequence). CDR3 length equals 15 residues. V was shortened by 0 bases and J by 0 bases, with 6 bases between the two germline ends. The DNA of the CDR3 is TGTGCCTGGAGTGTCAGGGGCTCTGGGGCCAACGTCCTGACTTTC. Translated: CAWSVRGSGANVLTF.

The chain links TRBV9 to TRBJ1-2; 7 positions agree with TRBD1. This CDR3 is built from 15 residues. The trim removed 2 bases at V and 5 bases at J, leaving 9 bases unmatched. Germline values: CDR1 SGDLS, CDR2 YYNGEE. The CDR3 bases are TGTGCCAGCAGCGTCCGGGACAGCGCGTATTATGGCTACACCTTC. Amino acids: CASSVRDSAYYGYTF.